This T cell receptor (beta chain) was sequenced during a study of T cell repertoires in cytomegalovirus infection. Germline assignment: CDR1 SGHKS and CDR2 YYEKEE (reference sequence). The CDR3 covers 16 residues. With 7 bases clipped from V and 6 bases from J, the junction kept 14 bases outside the gene matches. In TCRdb, the reads were re-called with MiXCR into one record per CDR3 protein. The profile shows 750,000 to 900,000 distinct CDR3 sequences, about 29% of them singletons. The table lists this clonotype with a few counts. Its antigen is not known. The receptor was derived from a human donor in good health (CMV status not recorded). Some clones in this sample may be carry-over from other donors' samples. The gene calls are TRBV5-5 and TRBJ1-4, with 8 bases lining up with TRBD1. The specimen comprised cultured CD8+ T cells from PBMCs, sampled from culture after CMV antigen stimulation. The CDR3 sequence is CASEGRGRVLDEKLFF. CDR3 nucleotide sequence: TGTGCCAGCGAAGGCAGGGGGCGCGTTTTGGATGAAAAACTGTTTTTT.